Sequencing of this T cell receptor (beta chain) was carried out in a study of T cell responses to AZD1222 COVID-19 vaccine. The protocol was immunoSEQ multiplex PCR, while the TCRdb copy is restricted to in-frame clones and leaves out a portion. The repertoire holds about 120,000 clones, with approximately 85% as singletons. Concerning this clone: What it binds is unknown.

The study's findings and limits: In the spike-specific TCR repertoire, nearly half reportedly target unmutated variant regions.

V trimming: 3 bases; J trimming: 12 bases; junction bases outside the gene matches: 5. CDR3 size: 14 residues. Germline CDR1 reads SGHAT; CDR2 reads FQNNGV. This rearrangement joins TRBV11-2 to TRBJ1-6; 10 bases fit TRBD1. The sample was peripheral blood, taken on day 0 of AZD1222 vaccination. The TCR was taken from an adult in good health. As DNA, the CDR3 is TGTGCCAGCAGCTTGGGACAGGGGTATTTACCCCTCCACTTT. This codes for CASSLGQGYLPLHF.